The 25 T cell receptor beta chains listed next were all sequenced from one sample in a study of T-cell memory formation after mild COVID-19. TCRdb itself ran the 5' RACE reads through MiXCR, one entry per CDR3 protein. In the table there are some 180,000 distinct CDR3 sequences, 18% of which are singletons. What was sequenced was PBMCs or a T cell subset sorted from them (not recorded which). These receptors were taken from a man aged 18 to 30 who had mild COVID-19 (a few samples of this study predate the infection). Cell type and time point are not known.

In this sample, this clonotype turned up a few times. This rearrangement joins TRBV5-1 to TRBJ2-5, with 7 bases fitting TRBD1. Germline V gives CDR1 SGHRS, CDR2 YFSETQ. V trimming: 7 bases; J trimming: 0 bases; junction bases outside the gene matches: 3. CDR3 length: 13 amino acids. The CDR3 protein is CASAGTDQETQYF. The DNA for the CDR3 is TGCGCCAGCGCTGGGACAGACCAAGAGACCCAGTACTTC.

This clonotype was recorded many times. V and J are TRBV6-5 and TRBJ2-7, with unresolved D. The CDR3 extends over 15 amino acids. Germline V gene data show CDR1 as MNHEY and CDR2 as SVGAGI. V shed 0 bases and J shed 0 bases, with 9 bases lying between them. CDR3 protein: CASSYSSGGSYEQYF. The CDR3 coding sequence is TGTGCCAGCAGTTACTCTTCCGGCGGCTCCTACGAGCAGTACTTC.

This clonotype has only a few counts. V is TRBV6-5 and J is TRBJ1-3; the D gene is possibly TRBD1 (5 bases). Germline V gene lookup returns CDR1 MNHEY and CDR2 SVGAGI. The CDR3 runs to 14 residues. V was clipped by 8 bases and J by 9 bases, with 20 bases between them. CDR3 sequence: CASLSRDGSSTIYF. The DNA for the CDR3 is TGTGCCAGCCTCTCCCGGGACGGTAGCAGCACCATATATTTT.

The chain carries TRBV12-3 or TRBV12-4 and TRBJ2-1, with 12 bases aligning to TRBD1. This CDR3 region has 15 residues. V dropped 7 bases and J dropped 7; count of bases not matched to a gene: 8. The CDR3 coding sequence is TGTGCCAGCACCTCCGGGACAGGGGGCGTGAATGAGCAGTTCTTC. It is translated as CASTSGTGGVNEQFF.

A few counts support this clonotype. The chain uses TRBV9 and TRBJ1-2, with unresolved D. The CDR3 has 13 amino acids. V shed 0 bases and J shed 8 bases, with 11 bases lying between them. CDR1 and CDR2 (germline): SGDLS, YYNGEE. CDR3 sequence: CASSVDSTMGYTF. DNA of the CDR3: TGTGCCAGCAGCGTAGACAGTACTATGGGCTACACCTTC.

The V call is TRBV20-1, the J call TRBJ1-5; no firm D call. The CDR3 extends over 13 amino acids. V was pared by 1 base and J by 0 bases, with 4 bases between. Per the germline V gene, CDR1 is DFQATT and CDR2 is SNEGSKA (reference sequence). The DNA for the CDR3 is TGCAGTGCTAGAGGGGATAGCAATCAGCCCCAGCATTTT. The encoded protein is CSARGDSNQPQHF.

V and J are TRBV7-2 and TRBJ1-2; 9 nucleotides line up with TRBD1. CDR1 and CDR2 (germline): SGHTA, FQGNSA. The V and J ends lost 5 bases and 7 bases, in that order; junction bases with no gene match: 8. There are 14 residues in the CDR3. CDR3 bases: TGTGCCAGCAGCCGGGAGGGGACAGGGTCTGGCTACACCTTC. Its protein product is CASSREGTGSGYTF.

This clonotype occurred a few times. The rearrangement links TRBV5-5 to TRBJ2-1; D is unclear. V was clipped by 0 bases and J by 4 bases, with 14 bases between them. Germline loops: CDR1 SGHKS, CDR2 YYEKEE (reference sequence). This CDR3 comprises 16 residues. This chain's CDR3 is CASSLGAALSYNEQFF. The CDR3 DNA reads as TGTGCCAGCAGCTTGGGAGCAGCGCTTTCATACAATGAGCAGTTCTTC. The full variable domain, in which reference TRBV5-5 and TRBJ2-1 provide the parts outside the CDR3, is DAGVTQSPTHLIKTRGQQVTLRCSPISGHKSVSWYQQVLGQGPQFIFQYYEKEERGRGNFPDRFSARQFPNYSSELNVNALLLGDSALYLCASSLGAALSYNEQFFGPGTRLTVL.

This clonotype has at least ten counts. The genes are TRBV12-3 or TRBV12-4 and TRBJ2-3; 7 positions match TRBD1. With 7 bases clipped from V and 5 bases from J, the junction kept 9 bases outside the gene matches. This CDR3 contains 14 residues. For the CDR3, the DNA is TGTGCCAGCATCGACAGGGAGCAGGGAGATACGCAGTATTTT. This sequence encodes CASIDREQGDTQYF.

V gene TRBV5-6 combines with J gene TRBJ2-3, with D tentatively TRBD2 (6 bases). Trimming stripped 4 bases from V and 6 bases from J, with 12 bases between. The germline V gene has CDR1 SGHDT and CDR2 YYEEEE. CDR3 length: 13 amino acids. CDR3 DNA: TGTGCCAGCAGCAGCCGGGGGTCGGATACGCAGTATTTT. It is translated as CASSSRGSDTQYF.

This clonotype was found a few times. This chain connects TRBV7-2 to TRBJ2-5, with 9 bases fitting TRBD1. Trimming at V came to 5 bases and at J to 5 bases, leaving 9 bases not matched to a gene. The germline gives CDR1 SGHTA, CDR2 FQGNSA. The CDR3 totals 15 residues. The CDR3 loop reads CASSLRQGEMETQYF. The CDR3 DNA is TGTGCCAGCAGCCTGAGACAGGGGGAGATGGAGACCCAGTACTTC.

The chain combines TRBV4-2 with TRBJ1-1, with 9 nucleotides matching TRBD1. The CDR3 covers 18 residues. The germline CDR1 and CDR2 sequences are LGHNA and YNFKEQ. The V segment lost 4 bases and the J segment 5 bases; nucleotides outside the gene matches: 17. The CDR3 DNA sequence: TGTGCCAGCAGCCTACAGTCGGTTGGGGACAGGGTATTTACTGAAGCTTTCTTT. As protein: CASSLQSVGDRVFTEAFF.

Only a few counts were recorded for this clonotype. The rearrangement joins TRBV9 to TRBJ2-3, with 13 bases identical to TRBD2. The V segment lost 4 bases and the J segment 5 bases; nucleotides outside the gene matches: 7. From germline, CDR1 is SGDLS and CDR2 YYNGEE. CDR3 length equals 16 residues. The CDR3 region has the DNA TGTGCCAGCAGCCCAATGACTAGCGGGGGGCGAGATACGCAGTATTTT. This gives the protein CASSPMTSGGRDTQYF.

CDR3 coding DNA: TGTGCCAGCAGTTATACAGGGGCAGATACGCAGTATTTT. As protein: CASSYTGADTQYF. The chain is built from TRBV11-2 and TRBJ2-3; 7 nucleotides agree with TRBD1. The germline V gene encodes CDR1 SGHAT and CDR2 FQNNGV. V gave up 6 bases and J gave up 4 bases; unmatched junction bases: 4. This CDR3 region has 13 residues.

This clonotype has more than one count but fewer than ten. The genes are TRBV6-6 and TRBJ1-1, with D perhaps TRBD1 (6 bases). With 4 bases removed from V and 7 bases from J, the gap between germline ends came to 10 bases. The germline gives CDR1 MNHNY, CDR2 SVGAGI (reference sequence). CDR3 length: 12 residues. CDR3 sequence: CASSFRGGEAFF. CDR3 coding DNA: TGTGCCAGCAGTTTCAGGGGAGGTGAAGCTTTCTTT.

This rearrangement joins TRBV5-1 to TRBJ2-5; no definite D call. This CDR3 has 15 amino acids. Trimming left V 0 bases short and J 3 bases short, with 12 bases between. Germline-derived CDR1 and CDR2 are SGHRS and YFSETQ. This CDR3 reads CASSLEGTPEETQYF. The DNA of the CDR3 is TGCGCCAGCAGCTTGGAAGGTACACCAGAAGAGACCCAGTACTTC.

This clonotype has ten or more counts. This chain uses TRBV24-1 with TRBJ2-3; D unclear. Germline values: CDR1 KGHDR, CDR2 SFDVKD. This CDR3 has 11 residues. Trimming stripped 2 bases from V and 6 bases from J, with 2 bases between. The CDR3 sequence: CATSDYDTQYF. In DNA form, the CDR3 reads TGTGCCACCAGTGATTACGATACGCAGTATTTT.

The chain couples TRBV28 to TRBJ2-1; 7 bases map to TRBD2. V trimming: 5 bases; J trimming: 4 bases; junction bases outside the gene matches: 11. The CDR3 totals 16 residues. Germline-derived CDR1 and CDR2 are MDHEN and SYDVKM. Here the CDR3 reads CASSGLGLPGYNEQFF. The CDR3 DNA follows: TGTGCCAGCAGTGGACTGGGACTACCGGGATACAATGAGCAGTTCTTC.

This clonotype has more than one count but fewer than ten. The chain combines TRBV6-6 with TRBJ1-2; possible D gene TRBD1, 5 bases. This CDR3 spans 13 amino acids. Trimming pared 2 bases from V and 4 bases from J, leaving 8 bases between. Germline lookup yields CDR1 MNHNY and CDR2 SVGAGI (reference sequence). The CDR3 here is CASSYGGAYGYTF. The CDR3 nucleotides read TGTGCCAGCAGTTACGGGGGAGCCTATGGCTACACCTTC.

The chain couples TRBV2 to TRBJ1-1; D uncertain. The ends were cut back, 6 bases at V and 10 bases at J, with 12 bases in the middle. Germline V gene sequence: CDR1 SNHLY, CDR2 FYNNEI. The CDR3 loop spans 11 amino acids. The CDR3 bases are TGTGCCAGCAGGGAAAGTAGACGAGCTTTCTTT. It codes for CASRESRRAFF.

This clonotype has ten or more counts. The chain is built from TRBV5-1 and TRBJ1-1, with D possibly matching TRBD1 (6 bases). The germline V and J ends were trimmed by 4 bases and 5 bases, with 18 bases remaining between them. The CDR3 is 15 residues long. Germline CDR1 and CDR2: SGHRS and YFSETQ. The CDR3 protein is CASSTTSGVVTEAFF. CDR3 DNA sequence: TGCGCCAGCAGCACCACTTCAGGGGTAGTAACTGAAGCTTTCTTT.

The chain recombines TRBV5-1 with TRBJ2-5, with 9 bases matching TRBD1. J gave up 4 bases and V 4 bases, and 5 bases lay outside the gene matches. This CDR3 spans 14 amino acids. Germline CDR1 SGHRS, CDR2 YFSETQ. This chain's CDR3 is CASSTGTGRETQYF. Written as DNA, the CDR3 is TGCGCCAGCAGCACCGGGACAGGGCGAGAGACCCAGTACTTC.

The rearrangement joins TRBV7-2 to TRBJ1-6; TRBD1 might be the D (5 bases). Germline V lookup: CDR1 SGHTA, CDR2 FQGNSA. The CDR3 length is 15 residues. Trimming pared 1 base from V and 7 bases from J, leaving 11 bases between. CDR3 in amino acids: CASSLVGTRNSPLHF. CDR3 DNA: TGTGCCAGCAGCTTAGTCGGGACTAGGAATTCACCCCTCCACTTT.

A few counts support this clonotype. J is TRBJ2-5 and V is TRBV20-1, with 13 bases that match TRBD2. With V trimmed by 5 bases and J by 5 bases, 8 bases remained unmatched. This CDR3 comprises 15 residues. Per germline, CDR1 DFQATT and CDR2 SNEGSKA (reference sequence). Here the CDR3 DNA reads TGCAGTGCTCGTCGGGGACTAGCGGGGACGGAGACCCAGTACTTC. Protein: CSARRGLAGTETQYF.

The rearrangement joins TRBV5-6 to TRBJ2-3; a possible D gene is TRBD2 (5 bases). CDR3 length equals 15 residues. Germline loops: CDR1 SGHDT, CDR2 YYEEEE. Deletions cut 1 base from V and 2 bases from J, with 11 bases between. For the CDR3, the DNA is TGTGCCAGCAGCTTGAAGGCTAGCACCACAGATACGCAGTATTTT. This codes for CASSLKASTTDTQYF.